This T cell receptor beta chain originates from a study of shared clonotypes between healthy human individuals. V was shortened by 2 bases and J by 9 bases, with 25 bases between the two germline ends. This CDR3 is 16 amino acids long. Per germline, CDR1 GTSNPN and CDR2 SVGIG (reference sequence). Clones were read by immunoSEQ multiplex PCR, and TCRdb kept only the in-frame ones, dropping some. The data contain roughly 2.4 million clones, approximately 96% of them singletons. A single count supports this clone. The chain combines TRBV30 with TRBJ1-2; D is uncertain. The source of this sequence is a young man in good health. The sequencing sample was made of naive CD4+ T cells sorted from blood. The sample's subset: CD45RA+ positively selected. CDR3 sequence (DNA): TGTGCCTGGAGTCTCCCTGGTACAGTCGGTAGGGTTAGCTACACCTTC. Protein: CAWSLPGTVGRVSYTF.